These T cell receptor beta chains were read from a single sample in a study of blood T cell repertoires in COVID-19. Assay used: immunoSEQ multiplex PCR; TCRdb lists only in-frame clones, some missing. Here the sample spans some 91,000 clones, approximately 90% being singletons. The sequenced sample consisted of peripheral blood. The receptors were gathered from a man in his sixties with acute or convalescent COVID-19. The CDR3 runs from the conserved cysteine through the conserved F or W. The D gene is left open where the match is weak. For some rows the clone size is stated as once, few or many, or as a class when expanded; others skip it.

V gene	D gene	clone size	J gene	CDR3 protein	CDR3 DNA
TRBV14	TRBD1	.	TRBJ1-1	CASSQRITGATEAFF	TGTGCCAGCAGCCAACGTATAACAGGGGCCACTGAAGCTTTCTTT
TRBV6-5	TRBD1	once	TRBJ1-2	CASSQTLPGGYGYTF	TGTGCCAGCAGTCAGACCCTGCCAGGGGGCTATGGCTACACCTTC
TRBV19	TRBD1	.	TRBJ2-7	CATRGTGTNEQYF	TGTGCCACTCGGGGGACAGGGACGAACGAGCAGTACTTC
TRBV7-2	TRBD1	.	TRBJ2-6	CASSYRGGQTTGANVLTF	TGTGCCAGCAGCTACCGAGGGGGACAGACGACAGGGGCCAACGTCCTGACTTTC
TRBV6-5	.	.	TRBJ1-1	CASSFSDRNTEAFF	TGTGCCAGCAGTTTCTCGGACAGGAACACTGAAGCTTTCTTT
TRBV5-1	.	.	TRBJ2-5	CASSLGIGEFIETQYF	TGCGCCAGCAGCTTGGGGATAGGGGAATTTATAGAGACCCAGTACTTC
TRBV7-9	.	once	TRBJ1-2	CASSTRGGWGYTF	TGTGCCAGCAGCACCCGCGGGGGGTGGGGCTACACCTTC
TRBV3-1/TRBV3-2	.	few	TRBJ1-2	CASSQDSQVGGYTF	TGTGCCAGCAGCCAAGATTCACAGGTCGGGGGCTACACCTTC
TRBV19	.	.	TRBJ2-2	CASSIGSANTGELFF	TGTGCCAGTAGTATTGGTAGCGCGAACACCGGGGAGCTGTTTTTT
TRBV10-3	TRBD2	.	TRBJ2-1	CAISESSGGEYNEQFF	TGTGCCATCAGTGAGTCAAGCGGGGGTGAATACAATGAGCAGTTCTTC
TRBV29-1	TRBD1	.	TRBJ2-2	CSGGQGMNTGELFF	TGCAGCGGGGGACAGGGGATGAACACCGGGGAGCTGTTTTTT
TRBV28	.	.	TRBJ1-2	CASSLGVIGYTF	TGTGCCAGCAGCCTAGGGGTAATTGGCTACACCTTC
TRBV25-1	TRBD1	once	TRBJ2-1	CASSGDRGYNEQFF	TGTGCCAGCAGTGGGGACAGGGGGTATAATGAGCAGTTCTTC
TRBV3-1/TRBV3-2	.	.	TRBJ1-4	CASSPQSTNEKLFF	TGTGCCAGCAGCCCACAGTCAACTAATGAAAAACTGTTTTTT
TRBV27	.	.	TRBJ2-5	CASSPGRGLQETQYF	TGTGCCAGCTCCCCCGGGAGAGGACTACAAGAGACCCAGTACTTC
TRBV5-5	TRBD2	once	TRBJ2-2	CASSLRTSGGNTGELFF	TGTGCCAGCAGCTTGAGGACTAGCGGGGGGAACACCGGGGAGCTGTTTTTT
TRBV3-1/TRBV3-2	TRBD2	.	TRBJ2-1	CASSHLAGRHNEQFF	TGTGCCAGCAGCCATTTAGCGGGGAGGCACAATGAGCAGTTCTTC
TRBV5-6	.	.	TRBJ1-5	CASSLRGGLNQPQHF	TGTGCCAGCAGCTTGCGTGGAGGACTAAATCAGCCCCAGCATTTT
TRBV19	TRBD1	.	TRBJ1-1	CASRGDRSVFTEAFF	TGTGCCAGTAGGGGGGACAGGTCAGTATTCACTGAAGCTTTCTTT
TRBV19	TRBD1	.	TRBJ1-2	CASTDQGAGGYTF	TGTGCCAGTACCGATCAGGGGGCGGGCGGCTACACCTTC
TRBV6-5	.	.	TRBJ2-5	CASSYGGRETQYF	TGTGCCAGCAGTTACGGGGGGAGAGAGACCCAGTACTTC
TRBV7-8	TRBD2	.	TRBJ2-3	CASSLGQAGEDTQYF	TGTGCCAGCAGCTTAGGCCAAGCGGGGGAAGATACGCAGTATTTT
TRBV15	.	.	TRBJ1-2	CATSRAAEGGYTF	TGTGCCACCAGCAGAGCGGCCGAGGGTGGCTACACCTTC
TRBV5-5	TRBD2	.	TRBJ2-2	CASSFSLAGVTGELFF	TGTGCCAGCAGCTTCTCGCTAGCGGGAGTCACCGGGGAGCTGTTTTTT
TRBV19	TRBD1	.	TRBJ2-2	CASSLPDRGRANTGELFF	TGTGCCAGTAGTCTCCCGGACAGGGGCCGCGCGAACACCGGGGAGCTGTTTTTT
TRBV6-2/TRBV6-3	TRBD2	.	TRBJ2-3	CASSYWAGGIDTQYF	TGTGCCAGCAGTTACTGGGCGGGGGGAATAGATACGCAGTATTTT
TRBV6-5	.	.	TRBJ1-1	CASSYLTGTRNTEAFF	TGTGCCAGCAGTTACCTAACCGGGACTCGGAACACTGAAGCTTTCTTT
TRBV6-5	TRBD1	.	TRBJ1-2	CASSYRGQNYGYTF	TGTGCCAGCAGTTACAGGGGGCAAAACTATGGCTACACCTTC
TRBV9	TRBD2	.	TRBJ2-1	CASERLAVDNEQFF	TGTGCCAGCGAGCGACTAGCGGTGGATAATGAGCAGTTCTTC
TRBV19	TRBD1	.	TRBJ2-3	CASSIAPLTGSDTQYF	TGTGCCAGTAGTATAGCCCCCTTGACAGGGTCAGATACGCAGTATTTT
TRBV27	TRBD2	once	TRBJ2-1	CASSLNGGGRNEQFF	TGTGCCAGCAGTTTAAACGGGGGGGGGCGGAATGAGCAGTTCTTC
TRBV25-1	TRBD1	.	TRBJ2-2	CASSGDRVVGELFF	TGTGCCAGCAGTGGCGACAGGGTTGTCGGGGAGCTGTTTTTT
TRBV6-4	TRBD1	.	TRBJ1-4	CASSPTGGGEKLFF	TGTGCCAGCAGTCCGACAGGGGGAGGTGAAAAACTGTTTTTT
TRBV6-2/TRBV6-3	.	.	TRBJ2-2	CASSPVNTGELFF	TGTGCCAGCAGTCCGGTGAACACCGGGGAGCTGTTTTTT
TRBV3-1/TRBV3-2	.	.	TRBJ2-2	CASSFPQTPVNTGELFF	TGTGCCAGCAGCTTCCCCCAGACACCCGTGAACACCGGGGAGCTGTTTTTT
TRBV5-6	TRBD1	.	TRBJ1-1	CASSSHRGSLLTEAFF	TGTGCCAGCAGCTCGCACAGGGGGTCCCTTCTAACTGAAGCTTTCTTT
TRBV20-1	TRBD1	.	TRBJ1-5	CSASFPGTGGGQPQHF	TGCAGTGCTAGTTTTCCCGGGACAGGGGGCGGACAGCCCCAGCATTTT
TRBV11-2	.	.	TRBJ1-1	CASSLDQGGGTEAFF	TGTGCCAGCAGCTTAGACCAGGGCGGGGGCACTGAAGCTTTCTTT
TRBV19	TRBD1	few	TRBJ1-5	CASSMWDRGSNQPQHF	TGTGCCAGTAGTATGTGGGACAGGGGCAGCAATCAGCCCCAGCATTTT
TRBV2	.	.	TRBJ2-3	CASTFTRTATSTDTQYF	TGTGCCAGCACCTTTACCCGGACTGCTACAAGCACAGATACGCAGTATTTT
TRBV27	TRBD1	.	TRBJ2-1	CASSLAGGAILEQFF	TGTGCCAGCAGTCTTGCAGGGGGCGCAATACTTGAGCAGTTCTTC
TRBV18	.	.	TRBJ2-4	CASSSTEIGAQYF	TGTGCCAGCTCATCCACCGAGATAGGAGCCCAGTACTTC
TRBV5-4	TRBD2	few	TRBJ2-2	CASRLAGANTGELFF	TGTGCCAGCAGATTAGCGGGGGCTAACACCGGGGAGCTGTTTTTT
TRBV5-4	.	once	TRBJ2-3	CASSLVGGRADTQYF	TGTGCCAGCAGCTTGGTCGGGGGAAGGGCAGATACGCAGTATTTT
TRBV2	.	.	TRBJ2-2	CASRGGARELFF	TGTGCCAGCAGGGGCGGGGCCCGGGAGCTGTTTTTT
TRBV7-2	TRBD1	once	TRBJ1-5	CASSFRVPTGGGSQPQHF	TGTGCCAGCAGCTTTAGGGTCCCGACAGGGGGAGGGAGTCAGCCCCAGCATTTT
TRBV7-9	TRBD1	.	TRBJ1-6	CASSSWDRGISPLHF	TGTGCCAGCAGCTCGTGGGACAGGGGGATTTCACCCCTCCACTTT
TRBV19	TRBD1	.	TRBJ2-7	CASRPGQYHEQYF	TGTGCCAGTAGACCGGGACAGTACCACGAGCAGTACTTC